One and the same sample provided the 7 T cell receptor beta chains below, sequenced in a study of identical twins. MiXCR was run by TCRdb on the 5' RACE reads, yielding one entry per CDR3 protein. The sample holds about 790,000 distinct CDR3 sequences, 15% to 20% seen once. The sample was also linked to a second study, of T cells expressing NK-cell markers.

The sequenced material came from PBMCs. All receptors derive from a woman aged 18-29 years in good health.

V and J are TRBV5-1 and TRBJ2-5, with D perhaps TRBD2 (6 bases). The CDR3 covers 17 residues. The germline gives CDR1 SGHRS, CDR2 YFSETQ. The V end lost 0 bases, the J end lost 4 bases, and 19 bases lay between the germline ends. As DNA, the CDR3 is TGCGCCAGCAGCTTGGCCATCGTTCTAGGGCGGGGAGAGACCCAGTACTTC. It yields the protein CASSLAIVLGRGETQYF.

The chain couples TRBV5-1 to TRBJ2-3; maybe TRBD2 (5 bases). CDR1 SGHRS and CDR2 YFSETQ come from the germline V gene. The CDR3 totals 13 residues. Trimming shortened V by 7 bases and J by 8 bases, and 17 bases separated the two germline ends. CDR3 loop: CASGARRMGTQYF. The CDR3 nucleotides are TGCGCCAGCGGCGCCAGGAGGATGGGTACGCAGTATTTT. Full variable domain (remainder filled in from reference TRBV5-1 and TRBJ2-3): KAGVTQTPRYLIKTRGQQVTLSCSPISGHRSVSWYQQTPGQGLQFLFEYFSETQRNKGNFPGRFSGRQFSNSRSEMNVSTLELGDSALYLCASGARRMGTQYFGPGTRLTVL.

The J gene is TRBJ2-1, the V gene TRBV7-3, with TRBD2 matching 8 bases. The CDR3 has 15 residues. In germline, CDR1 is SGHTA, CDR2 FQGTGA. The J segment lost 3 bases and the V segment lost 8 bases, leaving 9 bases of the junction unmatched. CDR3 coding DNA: TGTGCCAGCCAAGCCACTAGCGGCATCTACAATGAGCAGTTCTTC. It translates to CASQATSGIYNEQFF.

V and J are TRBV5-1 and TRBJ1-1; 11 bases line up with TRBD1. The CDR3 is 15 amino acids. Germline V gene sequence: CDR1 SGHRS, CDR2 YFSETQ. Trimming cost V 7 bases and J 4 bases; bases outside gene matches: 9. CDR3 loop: CASLVGTGGFTEAFF. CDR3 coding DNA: TGCGCCAGCCTGGTAGGGACAGGGGGTTTCACTGAAGCTTTCTTT.

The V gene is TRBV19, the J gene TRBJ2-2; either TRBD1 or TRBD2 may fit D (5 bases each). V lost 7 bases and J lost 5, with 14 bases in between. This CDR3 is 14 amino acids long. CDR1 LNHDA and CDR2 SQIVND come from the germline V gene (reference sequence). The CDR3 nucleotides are TGTGCCAGTATCCCGGGGCCCTGGACCGGGGAGCTGTTTTTT. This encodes CASIPGPWTGELFF.

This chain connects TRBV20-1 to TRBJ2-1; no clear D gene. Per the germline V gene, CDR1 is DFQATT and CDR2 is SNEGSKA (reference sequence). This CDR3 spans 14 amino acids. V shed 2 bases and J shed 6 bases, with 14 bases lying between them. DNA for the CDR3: TGCAGTGCTAGAAAGGCCCTAGGTCCCAATGAGCAGTTCTTC. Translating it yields CSARKALGPNEQFF.

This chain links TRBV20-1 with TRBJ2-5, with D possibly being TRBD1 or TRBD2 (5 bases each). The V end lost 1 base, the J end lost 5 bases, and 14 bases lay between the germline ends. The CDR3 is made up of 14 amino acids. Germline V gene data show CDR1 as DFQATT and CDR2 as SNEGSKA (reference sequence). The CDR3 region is CSARVLGVGETQYF. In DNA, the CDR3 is TGCAGTGCTAGAGTGTTGGGGGTAGGCGAGACCCAGTACTTC.